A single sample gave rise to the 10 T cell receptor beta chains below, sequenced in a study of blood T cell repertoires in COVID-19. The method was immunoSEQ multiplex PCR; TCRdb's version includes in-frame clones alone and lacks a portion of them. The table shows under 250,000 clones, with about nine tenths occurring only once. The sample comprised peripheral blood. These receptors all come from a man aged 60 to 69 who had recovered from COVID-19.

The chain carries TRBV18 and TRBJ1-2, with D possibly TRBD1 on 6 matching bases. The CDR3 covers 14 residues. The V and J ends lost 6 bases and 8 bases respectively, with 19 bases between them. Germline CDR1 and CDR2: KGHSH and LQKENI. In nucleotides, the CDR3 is TGTGCCAGCTCCCCCAATGGGGGGGCAGACGGCTACACCTTC. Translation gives CASSPNGGADGYTF.

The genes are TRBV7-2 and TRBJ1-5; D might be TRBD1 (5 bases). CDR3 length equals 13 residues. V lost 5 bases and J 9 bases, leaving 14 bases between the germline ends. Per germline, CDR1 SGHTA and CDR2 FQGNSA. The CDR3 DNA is TGTGCCAGCAGCACCGGGACTTACGGGCCCCAGCATTTT. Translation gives CASSTGTYGPQHF.

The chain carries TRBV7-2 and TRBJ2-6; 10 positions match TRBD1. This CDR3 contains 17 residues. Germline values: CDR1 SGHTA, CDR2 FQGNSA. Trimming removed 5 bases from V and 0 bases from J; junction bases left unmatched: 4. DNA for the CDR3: TGTGCCAGCAGCCCGGACAGGGGGAACTCTGGGGCCAACGTCCTGACTTTC. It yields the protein CASSPDRGNSGANVLTF.

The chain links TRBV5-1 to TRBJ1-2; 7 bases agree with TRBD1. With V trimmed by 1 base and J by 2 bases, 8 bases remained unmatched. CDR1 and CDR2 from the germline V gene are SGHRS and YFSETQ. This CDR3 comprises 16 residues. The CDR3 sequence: CASSLPTGEINYGYTF. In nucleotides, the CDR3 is TGCGCCAGCAGCTTGCCAACAGGGGAGATCAACTATGGCTACACCTTC.

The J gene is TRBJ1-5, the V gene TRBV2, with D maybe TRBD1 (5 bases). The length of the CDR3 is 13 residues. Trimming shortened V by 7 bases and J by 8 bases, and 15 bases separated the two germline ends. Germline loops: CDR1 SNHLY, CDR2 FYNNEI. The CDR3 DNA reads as TGTGCCAGCACAGGGATATGGAATAAGCCCCAGCATTTT. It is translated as CASTGIWNKPQHF.

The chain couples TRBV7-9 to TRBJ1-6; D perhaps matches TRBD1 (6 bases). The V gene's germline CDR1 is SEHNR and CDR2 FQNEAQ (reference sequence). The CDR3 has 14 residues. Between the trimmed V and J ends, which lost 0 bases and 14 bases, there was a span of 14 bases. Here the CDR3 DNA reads TGTGCCAGCAGCTTAGCCGGGACACCATACACCCTCCACTTT. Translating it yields CASSLAGTPYTLHF.

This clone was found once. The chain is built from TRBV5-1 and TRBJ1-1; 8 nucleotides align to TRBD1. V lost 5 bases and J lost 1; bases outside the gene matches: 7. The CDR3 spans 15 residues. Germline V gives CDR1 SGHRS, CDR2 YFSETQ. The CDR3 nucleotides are TGCGCCAGCAGTTTCTGGACAGGGCCGAACACTGAAGCTTTCTTT. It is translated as CASSFWTGPNTEAFF.

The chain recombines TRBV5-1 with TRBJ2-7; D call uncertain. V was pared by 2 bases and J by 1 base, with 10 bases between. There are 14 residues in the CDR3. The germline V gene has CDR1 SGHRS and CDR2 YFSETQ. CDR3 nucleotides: TGCGCCAGCAGCTTCGAGCCCGGGTCCTACGAGCAGTACTTC. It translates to CASSFEPGSYEQYF.

The CDR3 reads CASSLTGAETQYF. The CDR3, as DNA: TGTGCCAGCTCACTGACAGGGGCCGAGACCCAGTACTTC. The chain joins TRBV18 to TRBJ2-5; 8 bases map to TRBD1. CDR1 KGHSH and CDR2 LQKENI come from the germline V gene. The CDR3 is 13 amino acids. Losses at the gene ends were 4 bases for V and 5 bases for J; bases not matched to a gene: 3.

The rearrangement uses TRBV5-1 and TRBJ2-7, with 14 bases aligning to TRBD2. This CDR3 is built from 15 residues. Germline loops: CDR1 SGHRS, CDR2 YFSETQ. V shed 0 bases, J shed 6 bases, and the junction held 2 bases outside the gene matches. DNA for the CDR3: TGCGCCAGCAGCTTGGTGGGGACTAGCGGGAGCGAGCAGTACTTC. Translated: CASSLVGTSGSEQYF. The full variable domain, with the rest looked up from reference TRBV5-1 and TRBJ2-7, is KAGVTQTPRYLIKTRGQQVTLSCSPISGHRSVSWYQQTPGQGLQFLFEYFSETQRNKGNFPGRFSGRQFSNSRSEMNVSTLELGDSALYLCASSLVGTSGSEQYFGPGTRLTVT.